The sequence of this TCR beta chain was determined in a study of T cells in Graves' hyperthyroidism and ophthalmopathy. For the study at large: The initial diagnosis was the point when peripheral blood was collected, ahead of any treatment.

Concerning this clonotype: The antigen is undetermined.

Fresh peripheral blood, about 10 ml of it, supplied the PBMCs. The CDR3 runs 16 residues. V was pared by 2 bases and J by 1 base, with 11 bases between. Germline CDR1 MNHGY, CDR2 SVAAGI. Points from the study as a whole: Most thyroid clonotypes expanded above 0.001 were also detected in blood.

Using RNA transcripts as the source, TCR beta CDR3 regions were amplified. Primed by the HTBI set, a first-round RT-PCR was run on the TCR CDR3. TCRdb analysed the multiplex PCR reads with MiXCR anew, one entry per CDR3 protein. The sample lists approximately 400,000 distinct CDR3 sequences; more than 11% were seen once. V gene TRBV6-9 combines with J gene TRBJ1-4; D unclear. Sequenced input: blood. The source of this sequence is a woman aged 55-69 years with Graves' hyperthyroidism. The DNA of the CDR3 is TGTGCCAGCAGTTATCTTGGACCGGAAACTAATGAAAAACTGTTTTTT. This encodes CASSYLGPETNEKLFF.